What follows describes a single T cell receptor (beta chain). Antigen unknown. The protocol was immunoSEQ multiplex PCR, while the TCRdb copy is restricted to in-frame clones and leaves out a portion. The data contain about 140,000 clones, approximately 93% of them singletons. V was shortened by 2 bases and J by 11 bases, with 15 bases between the two germline ends. CDR3 size: 13 residues. Germline V CDR1 and CDR2: SNHLY, FYNNEI. The record originates from a study of T cell responses to AZD1222 COVID-19 vaccine. Study-level points and caveats: Vaccine-associated CD4 TCRs ranged over spike, dominating at 160-218 and 743-854. Donors skewed white British and female; clonal diversity was possibly underestimated. Baseline seropositivity characterized only a handful of AZD1222 recipients.

Sequencing used peripheral blood, obtained on day 0 of MenACWY control vaccination. This TCR was sampled from an adult in good health. The chain has TRBV2 and TRBJ1-1; D call uncertain. This CDR3 reads CASSETGLIEAFF. CDR3 bases: TGTGCCAGCAGTGAAACTGGGCTGATTGAGGCTTTCTTT.